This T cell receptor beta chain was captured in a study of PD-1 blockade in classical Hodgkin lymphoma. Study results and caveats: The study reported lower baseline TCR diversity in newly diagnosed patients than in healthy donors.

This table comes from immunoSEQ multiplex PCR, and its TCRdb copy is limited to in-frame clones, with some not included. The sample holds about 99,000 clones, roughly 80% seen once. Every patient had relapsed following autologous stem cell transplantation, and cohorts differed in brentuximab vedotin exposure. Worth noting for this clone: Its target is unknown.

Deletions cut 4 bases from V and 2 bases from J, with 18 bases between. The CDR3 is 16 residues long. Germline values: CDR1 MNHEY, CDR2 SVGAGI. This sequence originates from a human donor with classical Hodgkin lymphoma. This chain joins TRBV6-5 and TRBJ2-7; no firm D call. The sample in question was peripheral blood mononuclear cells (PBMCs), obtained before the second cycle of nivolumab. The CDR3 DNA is TGTGCCAGCAGTTTCTCCCTTGTCAGTTTTCCCTACGAGCAGTACTTC. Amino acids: CASSFSLVSFPYEQYF.